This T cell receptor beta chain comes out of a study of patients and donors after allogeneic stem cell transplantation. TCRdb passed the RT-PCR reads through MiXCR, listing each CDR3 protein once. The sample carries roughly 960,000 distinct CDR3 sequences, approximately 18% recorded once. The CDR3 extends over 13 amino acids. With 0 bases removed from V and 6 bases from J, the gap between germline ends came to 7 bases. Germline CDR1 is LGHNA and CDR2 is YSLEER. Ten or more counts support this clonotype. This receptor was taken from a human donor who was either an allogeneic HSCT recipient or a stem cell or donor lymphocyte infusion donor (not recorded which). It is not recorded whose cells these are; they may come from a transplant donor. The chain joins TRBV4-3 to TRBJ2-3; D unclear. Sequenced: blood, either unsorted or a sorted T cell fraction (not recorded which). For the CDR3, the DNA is TGCGCCAGCAGCCAAGATAGTCCGGATACGCAGTATTTT. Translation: CASSQDSPDTQYF.